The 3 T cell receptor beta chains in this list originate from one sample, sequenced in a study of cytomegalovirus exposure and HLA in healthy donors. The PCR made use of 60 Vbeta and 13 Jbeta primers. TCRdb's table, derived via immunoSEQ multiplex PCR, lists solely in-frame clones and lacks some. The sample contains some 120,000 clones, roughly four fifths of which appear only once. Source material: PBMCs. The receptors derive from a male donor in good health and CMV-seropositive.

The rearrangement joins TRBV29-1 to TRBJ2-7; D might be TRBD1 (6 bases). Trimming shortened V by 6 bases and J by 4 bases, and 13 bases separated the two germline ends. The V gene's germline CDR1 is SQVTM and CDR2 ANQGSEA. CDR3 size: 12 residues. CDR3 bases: TGCAGCGTGGGACACGCGGGTTACGAGCAGTACTTC. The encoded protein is CSVGHAGYEQYF.

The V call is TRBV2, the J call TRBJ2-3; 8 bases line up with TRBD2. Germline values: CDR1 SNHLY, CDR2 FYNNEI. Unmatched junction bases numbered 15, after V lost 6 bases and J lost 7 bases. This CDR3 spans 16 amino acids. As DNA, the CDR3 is TGTGCCAGCAGGTCTCAGCGGGAGTGGGGTAGAAATACGCAGTATTTT. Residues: CASRSQREWGRNTQYF.

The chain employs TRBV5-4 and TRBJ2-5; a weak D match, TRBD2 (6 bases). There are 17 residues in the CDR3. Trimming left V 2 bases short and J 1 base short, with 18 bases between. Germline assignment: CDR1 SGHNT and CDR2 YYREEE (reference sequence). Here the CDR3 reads CASSFGVGGPIQETQYF. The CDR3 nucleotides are TGTGCCAGCAGCTTTGGGGTCGGGGGTCCCATCCAAGAGACCCAGTACTTC. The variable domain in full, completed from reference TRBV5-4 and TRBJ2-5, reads ETGVTQSPTHLIKTRGQQVTLRCSSQSGHNTVSWYQQALGQGPQFIFQYYREEENGRGNFPPRFSGLQFPNYSSELNVNALELDDSALYLCASSFGVGGPIQETQYFGPGTRLLVL.